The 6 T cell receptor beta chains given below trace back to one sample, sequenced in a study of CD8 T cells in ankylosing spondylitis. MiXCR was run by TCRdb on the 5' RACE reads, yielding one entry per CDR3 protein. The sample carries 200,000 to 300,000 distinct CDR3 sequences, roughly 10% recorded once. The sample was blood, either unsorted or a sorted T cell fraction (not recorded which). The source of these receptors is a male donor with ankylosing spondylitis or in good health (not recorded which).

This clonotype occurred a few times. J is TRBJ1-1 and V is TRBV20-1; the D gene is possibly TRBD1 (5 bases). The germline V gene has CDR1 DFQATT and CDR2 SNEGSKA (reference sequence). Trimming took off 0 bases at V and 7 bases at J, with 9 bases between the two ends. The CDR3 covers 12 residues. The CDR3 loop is CSAREVGHEAFF. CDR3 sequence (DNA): TGCAGTGCTAGAGAAGTCGGACATGAAGCTTTCTTT.

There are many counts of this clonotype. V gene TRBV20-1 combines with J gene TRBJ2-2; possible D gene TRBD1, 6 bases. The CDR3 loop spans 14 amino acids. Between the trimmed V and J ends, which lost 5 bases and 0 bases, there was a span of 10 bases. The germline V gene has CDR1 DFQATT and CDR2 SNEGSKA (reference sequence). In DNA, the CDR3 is TGCAGTGCTGGGGGCCTTGCGAACACCGGGGAGCTGTTTTTT. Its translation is CSAGGLANTGELFF.

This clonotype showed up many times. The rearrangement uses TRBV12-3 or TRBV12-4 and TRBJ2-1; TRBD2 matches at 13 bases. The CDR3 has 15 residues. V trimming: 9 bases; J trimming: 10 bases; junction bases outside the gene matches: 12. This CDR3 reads CASRTGTSGAEEQFF. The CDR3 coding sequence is TGTGCCAGTCGTACCGGGACTAGCGGGGCTGAAGAGCAGTTCTTC.

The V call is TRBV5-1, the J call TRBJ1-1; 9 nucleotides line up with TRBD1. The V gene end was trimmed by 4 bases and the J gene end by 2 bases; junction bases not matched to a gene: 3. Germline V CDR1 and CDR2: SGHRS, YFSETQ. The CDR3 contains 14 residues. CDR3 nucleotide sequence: TGCGCCAGCAGCGTGGACAGGGGAAACACTGAAGCTTTCTTT. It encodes CASSVDRGNTEAFF.

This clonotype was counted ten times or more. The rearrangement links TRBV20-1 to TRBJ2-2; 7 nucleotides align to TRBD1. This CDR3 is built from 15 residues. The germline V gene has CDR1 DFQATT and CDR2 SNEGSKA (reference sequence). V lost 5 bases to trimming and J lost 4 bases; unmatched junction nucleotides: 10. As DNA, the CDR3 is TGCAGTGCTGTACAGGACAGGCGCCTCACCGGGGAGCTGTTTTTT. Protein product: CSAVQDRRLTGELFF.

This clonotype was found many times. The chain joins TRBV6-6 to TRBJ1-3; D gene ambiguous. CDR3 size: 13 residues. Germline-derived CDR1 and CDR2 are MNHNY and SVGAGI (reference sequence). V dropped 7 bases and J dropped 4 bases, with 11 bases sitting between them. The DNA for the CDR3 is TGTGCCAGCACCTTAGAAATCGGAAACACCATATATTTT. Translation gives CASTLEIGNTIYF.